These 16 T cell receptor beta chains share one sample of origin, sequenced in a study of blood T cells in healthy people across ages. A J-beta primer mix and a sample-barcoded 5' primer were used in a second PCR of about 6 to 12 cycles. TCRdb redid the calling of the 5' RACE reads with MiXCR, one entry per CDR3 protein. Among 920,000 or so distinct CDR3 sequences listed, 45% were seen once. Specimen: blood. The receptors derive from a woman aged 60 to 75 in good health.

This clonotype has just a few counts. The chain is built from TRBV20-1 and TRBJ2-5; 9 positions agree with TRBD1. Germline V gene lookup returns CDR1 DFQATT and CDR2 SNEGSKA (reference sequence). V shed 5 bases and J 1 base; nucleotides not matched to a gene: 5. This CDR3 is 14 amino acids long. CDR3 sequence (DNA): TGCAGTGCTGGGACAGGGCGGCCCCAAGAGACCCAGTACTTC. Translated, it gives CSAGTGRPQETQYF.

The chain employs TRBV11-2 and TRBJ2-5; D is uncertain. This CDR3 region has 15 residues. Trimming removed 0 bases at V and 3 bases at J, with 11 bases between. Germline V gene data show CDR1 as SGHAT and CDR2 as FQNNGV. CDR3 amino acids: CASSLDSMRKETQYF. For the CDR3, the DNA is TGTGCCAGCAGCTTAGATTCTATGAGGAAAGAGACCCAGTACTTC.

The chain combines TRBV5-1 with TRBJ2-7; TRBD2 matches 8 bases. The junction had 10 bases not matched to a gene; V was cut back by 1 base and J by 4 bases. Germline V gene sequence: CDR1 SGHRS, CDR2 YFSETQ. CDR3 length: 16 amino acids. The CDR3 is CASSLPRFSGTYEQYF. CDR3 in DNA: TGCGCCAGCAGCTTGCCTCGCTTTAGCGGGACTTACGAGCAGTACTTC. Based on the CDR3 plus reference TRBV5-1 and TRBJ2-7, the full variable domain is KAGVTQTPRYLIKTRGQQVTLSCSPISGHRSVSWYQQTPGQGLQFLFEYFSETQRNKGNFPGRFSGRQFSNSRSEMNVSTLELGDSALYLCASSLPRFSGTYEQYFGPGTRLTVT.

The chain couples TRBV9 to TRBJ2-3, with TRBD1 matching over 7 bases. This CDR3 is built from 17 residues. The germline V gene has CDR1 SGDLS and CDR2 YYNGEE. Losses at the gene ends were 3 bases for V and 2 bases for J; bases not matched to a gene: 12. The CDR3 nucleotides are TGTGCCAGCAGCGGAGAGGACGAGGGGGCTTCCACAGATACGCAGTATTTT. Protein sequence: CASSGEDEGASTDTQYF.

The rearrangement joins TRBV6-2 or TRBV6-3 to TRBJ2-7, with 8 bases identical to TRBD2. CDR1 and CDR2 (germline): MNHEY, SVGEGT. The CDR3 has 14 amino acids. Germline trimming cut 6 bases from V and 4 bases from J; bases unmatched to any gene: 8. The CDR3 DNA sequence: TGTGCCAGCAGGCCGGGAGGGTCCACATACGAGCAGTACTTC. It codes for CASRPGGSTYEQYF.

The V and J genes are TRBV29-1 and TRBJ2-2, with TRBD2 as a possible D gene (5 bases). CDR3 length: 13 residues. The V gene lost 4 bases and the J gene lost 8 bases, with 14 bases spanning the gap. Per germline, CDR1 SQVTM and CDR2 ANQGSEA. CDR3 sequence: CSVGAGTTGELFF. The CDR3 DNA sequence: TGCAGCGTTGGTGCGGGCACAACGGGGGAGCTGTTTTTT.

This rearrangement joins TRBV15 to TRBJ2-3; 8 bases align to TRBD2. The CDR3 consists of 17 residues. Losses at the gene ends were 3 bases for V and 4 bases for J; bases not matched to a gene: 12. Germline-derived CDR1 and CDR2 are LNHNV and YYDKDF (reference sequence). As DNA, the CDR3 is TGTGCCACCAGCAGGGAACTAGCGGCAGATCGATCAGATACGCAGTATTTT. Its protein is CATSRELAADRSDTQYF.

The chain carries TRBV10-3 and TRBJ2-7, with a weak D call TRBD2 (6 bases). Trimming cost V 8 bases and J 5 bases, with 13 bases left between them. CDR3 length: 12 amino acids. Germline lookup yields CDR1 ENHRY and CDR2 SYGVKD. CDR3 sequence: CAIGAGSDEQYF. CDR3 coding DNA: TGTGCCATCGGCGCGGGATCCGACGAGCAGTACTTC.

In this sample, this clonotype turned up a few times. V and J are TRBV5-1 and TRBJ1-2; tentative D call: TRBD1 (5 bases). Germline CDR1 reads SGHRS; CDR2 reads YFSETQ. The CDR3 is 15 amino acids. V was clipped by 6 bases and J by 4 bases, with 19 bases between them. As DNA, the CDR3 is TGCGCCAGCACCATACTTCCCGACAGCGTCTATGGCTACACCTTC. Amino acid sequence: CASTILPDSVYGYTF.

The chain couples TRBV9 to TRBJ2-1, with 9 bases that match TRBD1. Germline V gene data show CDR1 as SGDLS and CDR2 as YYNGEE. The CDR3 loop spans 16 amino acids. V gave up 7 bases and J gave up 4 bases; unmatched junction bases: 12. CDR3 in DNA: TGTGCCAGCCAACCCCACGGGGGACAGGGTTACAATGAGCAGTTCTTC. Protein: CASQPHGGQGYNEQFF.

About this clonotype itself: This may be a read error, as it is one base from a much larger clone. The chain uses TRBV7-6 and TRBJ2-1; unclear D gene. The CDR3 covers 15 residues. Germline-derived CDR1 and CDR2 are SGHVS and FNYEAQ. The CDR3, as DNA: TGTGTCAGCAGCCCGGTTCTGAGCTCCTACAATGAGCAGTTCTTC. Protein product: CVSSPVLSSYNEQFF.

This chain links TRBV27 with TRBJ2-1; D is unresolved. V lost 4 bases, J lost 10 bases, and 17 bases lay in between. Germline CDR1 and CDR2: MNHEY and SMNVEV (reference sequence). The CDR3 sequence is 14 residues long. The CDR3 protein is CASSSQAGSYEQFF. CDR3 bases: TGTGCCAGCAGTTCCCAGGCAGGCTCCTACGAGCAGTTCTTC.

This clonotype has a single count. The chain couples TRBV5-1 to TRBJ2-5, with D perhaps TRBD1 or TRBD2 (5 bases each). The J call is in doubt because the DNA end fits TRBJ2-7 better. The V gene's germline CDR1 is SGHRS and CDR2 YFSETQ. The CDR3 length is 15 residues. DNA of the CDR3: TGCGCCAGCAGCTTGGGGGGCGCACTAGACTACGAGCAGTACTTC. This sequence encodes CASSLGGALDYEQYF.

CDR3 region: CASSRRGGPGANVLTF. For the CDR3, the DNA is TGTGCCAGCAGTCGACGGGGAGGGCCTGGGGCCAACGTCCTGACTTTC. The chain combines TRBV12-3 or TRBV12-4 with TRBJ2-6; 7 nucleotides agree with TRBD2. This CDR3 is 16 amino acids long. Losses at the gene ends were 5 bases for V and 2 bases for J; bases not matched to a gene: 6.

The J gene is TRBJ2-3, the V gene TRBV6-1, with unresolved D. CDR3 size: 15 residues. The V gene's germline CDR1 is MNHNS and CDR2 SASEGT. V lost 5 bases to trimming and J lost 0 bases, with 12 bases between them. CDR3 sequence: CASSLSRSSTDTQYF. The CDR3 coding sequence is TGTGCCAGCAGTCTTTCGAGGTCTAGCACAGATACGCAGTATTTT.

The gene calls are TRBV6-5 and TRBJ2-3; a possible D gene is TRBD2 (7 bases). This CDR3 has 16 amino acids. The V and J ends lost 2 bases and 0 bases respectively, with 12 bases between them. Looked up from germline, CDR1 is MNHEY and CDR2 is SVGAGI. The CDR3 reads CASSYLKGGSTDTQYF. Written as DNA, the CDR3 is TGTGCCAGCAGTTACCTGAAGGGGGGGAGCACAGATACGCAGTATTTT.